This TCR beta chain derives from a study of T cell responses to AZD1222 COVID-19 vaccine. This CDR3 has 15 residues. Germline CDR1 is SGHAT and CDR2 is FQDESV (reference sequence). Trimming left V 5 bases short and J 2 bases short, with 13 bases between. Assay: immunoSEQ multiplex PCR; the TCRdb copy retains only in-frame clones and omits some. The sample yields about 140,000 clones, more than 80% seen once. The chain has TRBV11-1 and TRBJ2-1, with D hard to call. The material was peripheral blood, obtained 28 days after the second dose of the MenACWY control vaccine. The sequence was collected from an adult who received the MenACWY meningococcal vaccine as a control. The DNA of the CDR3 is TGTGCCAGCAGCAAATTCGACCAGGCCTACAATGAGCAGTTCTTC. Its translation: CASSKFDQAYNEQFF.